This TCR beta chain was identified during a study of T cells in Graves' hyperthyroidism and ophthalmopathy. Amplification yielded TCR beta CDR3 regions, with RNA transcripts as the source. HTBI primers were the set used in a first-round RT-PCR of the TCR CDR3. MiXCR was run by TCRdb on the multiplex PCR reads, yielding one entry per CDR3 protein. Of more than 600,000 distinct CDR3 sequences detected, roughly 15% appear once; the ten largest clones hold around 7.7%. The table lists this clonotype with a few counts. The CDR3 is made up of 13 amino acids. V shed 6 bases and J shed 2 bases, with 12 bases lying between them. From germline, CDR1 is DFQATT and CDR2 SNEGSKA (reference sequence).

This chain links TRBV20-1 with TRBJ2-3; D ambiguous. The sample consisted of blood. This clonotype originated in a man in his late teens or twenties with Graves' hyperthyroidism. In DNA, the CDR3 is TGCAGTGCCGGAGCCGGAGTCACAGATACGCAGTATTTT. The encoded protein is CSAGAGVTDTQYF.